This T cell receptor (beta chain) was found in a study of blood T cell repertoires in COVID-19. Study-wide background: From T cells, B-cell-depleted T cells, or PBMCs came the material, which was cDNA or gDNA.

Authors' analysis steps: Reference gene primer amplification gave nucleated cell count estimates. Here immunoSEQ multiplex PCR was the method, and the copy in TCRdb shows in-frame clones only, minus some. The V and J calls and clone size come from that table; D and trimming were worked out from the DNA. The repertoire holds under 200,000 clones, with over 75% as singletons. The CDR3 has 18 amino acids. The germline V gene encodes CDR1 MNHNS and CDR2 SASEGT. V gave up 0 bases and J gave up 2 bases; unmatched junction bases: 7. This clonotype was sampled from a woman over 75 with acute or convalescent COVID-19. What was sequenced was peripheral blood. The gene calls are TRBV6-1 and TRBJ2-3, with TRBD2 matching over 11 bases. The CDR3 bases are TGTGCCAGCAGTGAAGCCCCTAGCGGGGGGTTCCTCACAGATACGCAGTATTTT. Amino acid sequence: CASSEAPSGGFLTDTQYF.